The 22 T cell receptor beta chains reported below all come from one sample, sequenced in a study of blood T cells in healthy people across ages. Through a sample-barcoded 5' primer and a J-beta primer mix, a second PCR was run for about 6 to 11 cycles. TCRdb redid the calling of the 5' RACE reads with MiXCR, one entry per CDR3 protein. Of around 800,000 distinct CDR3 sequences in the sample, about 42% are singletons; the top ten hold around 21%. Input material: blood. The source of these receptors is a man aged 60-69 years in good health.

The rearrangement joins TRBV28 to TRBJ2-4; possible D gene TRBD2, 5 bases. The germline V gene encodes CDR1 MDHEN and CDR2 SYDVKM. Trimming left V 9 bases short and J 7 bases short, with 19 bases between. The CDR3 is 14 residues long. This chain's CDR3 is CASQNGGLGNIQYF. The CDR3 DNA reads as TGTGCCAGTCAAAACGGAGGTCTCGGGAACATTCAGTACTTC.

The chain joins TRBV7-2 to TRBJ2-3; a possible D gene is TRBD1 (5 bases). The germline gives CDR1 SGHTA, CDR2 FQGNSA. V lost 5 bases and J lost 0, with 15 bases in between. This CDR3 contains 16 residues. The CDR3 DNA reads TGTGCCAGCAGCCCCCTAGGGGTTGCGAGCACAGATACGCAGTATTTT. It codes for CASSPLGVASTDTQYF.

V usage is TRBV15 and J usage is TRBJ2-2; D may correspond to TRBD1 or TRBD2 (5 bases each). CDR1 and CDR2 from the germline V gene are LNHNV and YYDKDF (reference sequence). The CDR3 totals 14 residues. Trimming left V 5 bases short and J 5 bases short, with 12 bases between. CDR3: CATSGGRHTGELFF. CDR3 DNA: TGTGCCACCAGCGGGGGACGTCATACCGGGGAGCTGTTTTTT.

J is TRBJ1-1 and V is TRBV4-3; 9 bases map to TRBD1. The germline V gene has CDR1 LGHNA and CDR2 YSLEER. The CDR3 sequence is 14 residues long. With V trimmed by 2 bases and J by 4 bases, 2 bases remained unmatched. For the CDR3, the DNA is TGCGCCAGCAGCCAACTGGACAGGGGCACTGAAGCTTTCTTT. This encodes CASSQLDRGTEAFF.

This clonotype showed up just a few times. The chain uses TRBV11-2 and TRBJ2-5, with D perhaps TRBD1 (5 bases). The germline V and J ends were trimmed by 5 bases and 2 bases, with 18 bases remaining between them. CDR3 length: 16 amino acids. Germline V CDR1 and CDR2: SGHAT, FQNNGV. The CDR3 DNA sequence: TGTGCCAGCAGCCCCAGGTGGCAGGGTAAACAAGAGACCCAGTACTTC. This encodes CASSPRWQGKQETQYF.

CDR3 nucleotides: TGTGCCAGCAGTGAATGGGCGGATAGCAATCAGCCCCAGCATTTT. Encoded protein: CASSEWADSNQPQHF. The J gene is TRBJ1-5, the V gene TRBV6-1; D is unclear. Trimming left V 2 bases short and J 0 bases short, with 8 bases between. CDR3 length: 15 residues. Germline V gene data show CDR1 as MNHNS and CDR2 as SASEGT.

This clonotype was counted between two and nine times. V usage is TRBV25-1 and J usage is TRBJ2-5; 8 bases are shared with TRBD1. This CDR3 comprises 14 residues. The J segment lost 11 bases and the V segment lost 4 bases, leaving 12 bases of the junction unmatched. Germline values: CDR1 MGHDK, CDR2 SYGVNS. The CDR3 nucleotides read TGTGCCAGCAGTGGAGGACAGGGTCTTATCTCGCAGTACTTC. It is translated as CASSGGQGLISQYF.

The chain recombines TRBV6-2 or TRBV6-3 with TRBJ2-1; D possibly matches TRBD1 or TRBD2 (6 bases each). The CDR3 runs 14 residues. Germline V lookup: CDR1 MNHEY, CDR2 SVGEGT. The V and J ends lost 8 bases and 6 bases respectively, with 17 bases between them. CDR3 amino acids: CASHGGGRSNEQFF. DNA of the CDR3: TGTGCCAGCCATGGAGGGGGGCGTAGCAATGAGCAGTTCTTC.

The count of this clonotype is one. The rearrangement joins TRBV5-1 to TRBJ2-3, with TRBD2 identical over 14 bases. The length of the CDR3 is 19 residues. Germline assignment: CDR1 SGHRS and CDR2 YFSETQ. J lost 6 bases, V lost 3 bases, and 15 bases had no gene match. The CDR3: CASSSAGLGLAGAADTQYF. As DNA, the CDR3 is TGCGCCAGCAGCTCTGCAGGGCTGGGACTAGCGGGGGCTGCCGATACGCAGTATTTT.

Only a few counts were recorded for this clonotype. The junction shows a germline mismatch at one end, possibly a read error. The rearrangement uses TRBV27 and TRBJ1-6; 8 bases fit TRBD1. CDR1 and CDR2 from the germline V gene are MNHEY and SMNVEV (reference sequence). The CDR3 has 14 amino acids. The CDR3 nucleotides are TGTGCCAGCAGTGAGGGACAGGAGGTTTCACCCCCCCACTTT. It encodes CASSEGQEVSPPHF.

The J gene is TRBJ2-3, the V gene TRBV20-1, with TRBD2 identical over 8 bases. V shed 3 bases, J shed 2 bases, and the junction held 7 bases outside the gene matches. In germline, CDR1 is DFQATT, CDR2 SNEGSKA (reference sequence). CDR3 length: 15 amino acids. This chain's CDR3 is CSASSSGELTDTQYF. The CDR3 DNA follows: TGCAGTGCTAGTAGTAGCGGGGAACTCACAGATACGCAGTATTTT.

This clonotype was observed a handful of times. The chain uses TRBV20-1 and TRBJ2-2; 10 bases are shared with TRBD1. Germline V gene lookup returns CDR1 DFQATT and CDR2 SNEGSKA (reference sequence). V lost 1 base and J lost 7; bases outside the gene matches: 15. The CDR3 totals 18 residues. CDR3 region: CSARGPGGQGKIGGELFF. CDR3 nucleotide sequence: TGCAGTGCTAGAGGGCCGGGGGGACAGGGGAAAATCGGCGGGGAGCTGTTTTTT.

For this clonotype: The junction shows a germline mismatch at one end, possibly a read error. This chain links TRBV20-1 with TRBJ1-1; D remains unclear. There are 14 residues in the CDR3. CDR1 and CDR2 (germline): DFQATT, SNEGSKA (reference sequence). As DNA, the CDR3 is TGCAGTGCTAGCGTCCCTGGACTTAACACTGAACCTTTCTTT. Residues: CSASVPGLNTEPFF.

The chain combines TRBV18 with TRBJ1-4; tentative D call: TRBD1 (6 bases). The V gene's germline CDR1 is KGHSH and CDR2 LQKENI. The ends were cut back, 3 bases at V and 1 base at J, with 6 bases in the middle. The CDR3 is 14 residues long. The DNA for the CDR3 is TGTGCCAGCTCACCCAGGGGAACTAATGAAAAACTGTTTTTT. Its protein is CASSPRGTNEKLFF. The entire variable domain, with the rest obtained from reference TRBV18 and TRBJ1-4, is as follows: NAGVMQNPRHLVRRRGQEARLRCSPMKGHSHVYWYRQLPEEGLKFMVYLQKENIIDESGMPKERFSAEFPKEGPSILRIQQVVRGDSAAYFCASSPRGTNEKLFFGSGTQLSVL.

The chain combines TRBV30 with TRBJ2-7, with 7 bases identical to TRBD1. This CDR3 is 12 amino acids long. Trimming removed 8 bases from V and 3 bases from J; junction bases left unmatched: 7. Germline CDR1 reads GTSNPN; CDR2 reads SVGIG (reference sequence). CDR3: CALGRGYYEQYF. CDR3 coding DNA: TGTGCCCTCGGCAGGGGGTACTACGAGCAGTACTTC. Drawing the rest from reference TRBV30 and TRBJ2-7, the complete variable domain is SQTIHQWPATLVQPVGSPLSLECTVEGTSNPNLYWYRQAAGRGLQLLFYSVGIGQISSEVPQNLSASRPQDRQFILSSKKLLLSDSGFYLCALGRGYYEQYFGPGTRLTVT.

This chain uses TRBV12-3 or TRBV12-4 with TRBJ1-6; D remains ambiguous. The length of the CDR3 is 14 residues. Deletions cut 9 bases from V and 6 bases from J, with 15 bases between. This chain's CDR3 is CASRSGLGNSPLHF. CDR3 bases: TGTGCCAGTCGGTCGGGGTTGGGTAATTCACCCCTCCACTTT.

This CDR3 reads CASSPREVNSGNTIYF. The DNA for the CDR3 is TGTGCCAGCAGCCCAAGAGAGGTAAACTCTGGAAACACCATATATTTT. The V call is TRBV5-5, the J call TRBJ1-3; the D is unclear. Germline CDR1 SGHKS, CDR2 YYEKEE (reference sequence). Between the trimmed V and J ends, which lost 4 bases and 0 bases, there was a span of 14 bases. The CDR3 loop spans 16 amino acids.

A word on this clonotype: A much larger clone lies one base from this, so it may be a read error. The chain carries TRBV2 and TRBJ2-1; no clear D. This CDR3 comprises 14 residues. Trimming pared 2 bases from V and 0 bases from J, leaving 5 bases between. The germline V gene has CDR1 SNHLY and CDR2 FYNNEI. The chain's CDR3 is CASSEMSSYNEQFF. CDR3 DNA sequence: TGTGCCAGCAGTGAAATGAGCTCCTACAATGAGCAGTTCTTC.

The chain employs TRBV28 and TRBJ2-7; weak D call: TRBD1 (6 bases). Per germline, CDR1 MDHEN and CDR2 SYDVKM. Trimming pared 6 bases from V and 0 bases from J, leaving 15 bases between. There are 15 residues in the CDR3. CDR3 nucleotide sequence: TGTGCCAGCAGCTCCGGGACACAGTCCTCCTACGAGCAGTACTTC. Amino acids: CASSSGTQSSYEQYF.

This clonotype was seen a handful of times. The rearrangement links TRBV5-1 to TRBJ2-7; D not resolved. The CDR3 has 15 amino acids. The germline V gene encodes CDR1 SGHRS and CDR2 YFSETQ. V was trimmed by 0 bases and J by 3 bases, leaving 13 bases between them. The chain's CDR3 is CASSLEPGYRYEQYF. CDR3 DNA: TGCGCCAGCAGCTTGGAGCCCGGGTATCGCTACGAGCAGTACTTC.

V gene TRBV20-1 combines with J gene TRBJ2-7, with 9 positions matching TRBD2. The CDR3 sequence is 14 residues long. After removal of 1 base from V and 5 bases from J, the junction contained 6 bases not matched to a gene. Looked up from germline, CDR1 is DFQATT and CDR2 is SNEGSKA (reference sequence). The CDR3 region is CSARVSGGNDEQYF. CDR3 in DNA: TGCAGTGCTAGAGTTAGCGGGGGAAACGACGAGCAGTACTTC.

The chain carries TRBV14 and TRBJ2-3; TRBD2 aligns across 13 bases. CDR1 is SGHDN and CDR2 is FVKESK in the germline V gene. V shed 4 bases and J 12 bases; nucleotides not matched to a gene: 7. This CDR3 is 14 amino acids long. This CDR3 is CASSRTSGGAVQYF. The CDR3 DNA is TGTGCCAGCAGCCGCACTAGCGGGGGGGCCGTTCAGTATTTT.